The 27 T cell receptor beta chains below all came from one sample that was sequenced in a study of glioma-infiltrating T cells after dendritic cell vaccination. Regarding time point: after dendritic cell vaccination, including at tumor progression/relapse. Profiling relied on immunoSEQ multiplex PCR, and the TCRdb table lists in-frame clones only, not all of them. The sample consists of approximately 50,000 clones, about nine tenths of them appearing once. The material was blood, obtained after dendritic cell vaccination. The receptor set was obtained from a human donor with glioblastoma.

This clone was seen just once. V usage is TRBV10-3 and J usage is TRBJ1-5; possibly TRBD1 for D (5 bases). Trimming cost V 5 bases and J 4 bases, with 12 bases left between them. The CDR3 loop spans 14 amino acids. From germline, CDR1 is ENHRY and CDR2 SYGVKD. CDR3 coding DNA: TGTGCCATCAGTTCCGCAGGGATGAATCAGCCCCAGCATTTT. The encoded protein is CAISSAGMNQPQHF.

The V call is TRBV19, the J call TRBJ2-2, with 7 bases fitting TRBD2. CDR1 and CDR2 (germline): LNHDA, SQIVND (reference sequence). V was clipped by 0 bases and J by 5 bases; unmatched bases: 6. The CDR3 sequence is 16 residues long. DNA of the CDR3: TGTGCCAGTAGTATAGAATCGGGACTACCTACCGGGGAGCTGTTTTTT. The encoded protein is CASSIESGLPTGELFF. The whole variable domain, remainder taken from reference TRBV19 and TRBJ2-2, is DGGITQSPKYLFRKEGQNVTLSCEQNLNHDAMYWYRQDPGQGLRLIYYSQIVNDFQKGDIAEGYSVSREKKESFPLTVTSAQKNPTAFYLCASSIESGLPTGELFFGEGSRLTVL.

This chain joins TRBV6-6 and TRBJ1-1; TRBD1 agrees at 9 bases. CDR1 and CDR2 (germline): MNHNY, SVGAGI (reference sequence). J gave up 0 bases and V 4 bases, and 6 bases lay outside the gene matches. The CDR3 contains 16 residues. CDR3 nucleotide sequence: TGTGCCAGCAGTTCCCGGACAGGGGTCATGAACACTGAAGCTTTCTTT. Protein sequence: CASSSRTGVMNTEAFF.

The CDR3 spells CAISEPTGPGNTIYF. The DNA of the CDR3 is TGTGCCATCAGTGAACCCACAGGGCCCGGAAACACCATATATTTT. This chain connects TRBV10-3 to TRBJ1-3, with TRBD1 as a possible D gene (6 bases). V gave up 3 bases and J gave up 4 bases, with 13 bases separating them. The CDR3 covers 15 residues. Germline assignment: CDR1 ENHRY and CDR2 SYGVKD.

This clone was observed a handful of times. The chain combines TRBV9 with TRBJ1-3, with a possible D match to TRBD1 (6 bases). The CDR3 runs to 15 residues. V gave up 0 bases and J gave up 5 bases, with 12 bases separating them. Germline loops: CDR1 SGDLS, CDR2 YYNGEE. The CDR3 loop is CASSVGSQGRNTIYF. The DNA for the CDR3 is TGTGCCAGCAGCGTAGGTAGCCAGGGGAGAAACACCATATATTTT.

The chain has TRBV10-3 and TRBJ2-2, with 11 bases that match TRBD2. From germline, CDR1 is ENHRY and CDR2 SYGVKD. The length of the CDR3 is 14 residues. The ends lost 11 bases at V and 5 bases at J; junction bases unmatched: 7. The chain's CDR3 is CASRGLAETGELFF. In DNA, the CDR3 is TGTGCCTCGAGGGGACTAGCGGAAACCGGGGAGCTGTTTTTT.

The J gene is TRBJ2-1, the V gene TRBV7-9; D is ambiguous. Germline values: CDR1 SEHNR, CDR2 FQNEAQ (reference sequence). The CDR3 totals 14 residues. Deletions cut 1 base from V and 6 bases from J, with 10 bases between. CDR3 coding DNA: TGTGCCAGCAGCTTAGTTGGTTCGGGCAATGAGCAGTTCTTC. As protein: CASSLVGSGNEQFF.

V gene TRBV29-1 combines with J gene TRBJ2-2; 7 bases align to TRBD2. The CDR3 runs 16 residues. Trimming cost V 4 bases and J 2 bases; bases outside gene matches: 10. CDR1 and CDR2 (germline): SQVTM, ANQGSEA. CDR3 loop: CSVGGVAGFNTGELFF. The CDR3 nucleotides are TGCAGCGTTGGGGGAGTAGCGGGTTTCAACACCGGGGAGCTGTTTTTT.

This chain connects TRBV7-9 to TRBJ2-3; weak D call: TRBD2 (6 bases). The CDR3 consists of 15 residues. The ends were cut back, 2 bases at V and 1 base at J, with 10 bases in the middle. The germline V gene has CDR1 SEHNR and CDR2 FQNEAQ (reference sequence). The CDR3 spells CASSLSAGGTDTQYF. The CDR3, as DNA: TGTGCCAGCAGCTTATCAGCGGGCGGCACAGATACGCAGTATTTT.

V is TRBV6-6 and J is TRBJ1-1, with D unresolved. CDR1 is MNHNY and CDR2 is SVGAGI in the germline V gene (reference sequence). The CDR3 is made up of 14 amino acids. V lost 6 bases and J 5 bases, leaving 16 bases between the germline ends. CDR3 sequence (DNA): TGTGCCAGCAGCCGTTCCGGGGTAGGTACTGAAGCTTTCTTT. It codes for CASSRSGVGTEAFF.

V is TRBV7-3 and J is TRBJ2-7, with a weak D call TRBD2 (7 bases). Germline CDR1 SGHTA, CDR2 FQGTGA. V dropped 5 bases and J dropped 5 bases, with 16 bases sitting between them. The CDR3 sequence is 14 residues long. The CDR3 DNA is TGTGCCAGCAGCCCCTCGTCGGGGGGCCACGAGCAGTACTTC. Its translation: CASSPSSGGHEQYF.

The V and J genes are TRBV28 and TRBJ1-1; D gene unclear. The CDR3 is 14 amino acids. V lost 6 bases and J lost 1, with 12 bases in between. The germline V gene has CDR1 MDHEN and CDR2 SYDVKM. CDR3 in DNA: TGTGCCAGCAGGGCGGCGTTCCCGAACACTGAAGCTTTCTTT. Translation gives CASRAAFPNTEAFF.

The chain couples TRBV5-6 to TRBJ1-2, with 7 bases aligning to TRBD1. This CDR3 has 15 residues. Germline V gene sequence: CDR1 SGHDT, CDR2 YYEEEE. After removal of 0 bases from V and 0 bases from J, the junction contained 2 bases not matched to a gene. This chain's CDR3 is CASSLGDRANYGYTF. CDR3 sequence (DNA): TGTGCCAGCAGCTTGGGGGACAGAGCTAACTATGGCTACACCTTC.

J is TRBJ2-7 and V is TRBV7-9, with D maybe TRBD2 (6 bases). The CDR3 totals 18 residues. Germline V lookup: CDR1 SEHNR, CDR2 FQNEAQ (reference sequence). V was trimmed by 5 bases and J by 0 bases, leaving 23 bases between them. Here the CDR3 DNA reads TGTGCCAGCAGCCCCAATTTGGAAGCGGGTCTCAGCTCCTACGAGCAGTACTTC. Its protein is CASSPNLEAGLSSYEQYF.

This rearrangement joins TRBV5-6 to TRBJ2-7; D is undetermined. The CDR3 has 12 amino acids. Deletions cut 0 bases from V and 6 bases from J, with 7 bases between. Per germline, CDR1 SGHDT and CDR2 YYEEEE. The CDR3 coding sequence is TGTGCCAGCAGCTTGGGTTCTCCCGAGCAGTACTTC. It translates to CASSLGSPEQYF.

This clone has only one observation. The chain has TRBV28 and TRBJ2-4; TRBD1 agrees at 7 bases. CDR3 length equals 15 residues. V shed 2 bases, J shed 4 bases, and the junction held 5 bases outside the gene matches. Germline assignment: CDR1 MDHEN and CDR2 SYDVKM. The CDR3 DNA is TGTGCCAGCAGTTTAGGGGACAGTATTAAAAACATTCAGTACTTC. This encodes CASSLGDSIKNIQYF.

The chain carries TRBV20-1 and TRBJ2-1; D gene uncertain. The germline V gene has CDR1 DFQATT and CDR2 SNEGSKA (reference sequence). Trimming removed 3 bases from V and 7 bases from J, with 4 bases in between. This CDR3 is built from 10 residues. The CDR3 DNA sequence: TGCAGTGCTAGGTATAATGAGCAGTTCTTC. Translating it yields CSARYNEQFF.

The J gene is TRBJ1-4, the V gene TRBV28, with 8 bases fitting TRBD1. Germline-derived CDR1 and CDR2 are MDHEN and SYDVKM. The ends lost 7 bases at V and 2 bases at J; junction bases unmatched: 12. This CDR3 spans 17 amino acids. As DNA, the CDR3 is TGTGCCAGCACCCCTCGGGACAGGTTCGGCACTAATGAAAAACTGTTTTTT. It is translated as CASTPRDRFGTNEKLFF.

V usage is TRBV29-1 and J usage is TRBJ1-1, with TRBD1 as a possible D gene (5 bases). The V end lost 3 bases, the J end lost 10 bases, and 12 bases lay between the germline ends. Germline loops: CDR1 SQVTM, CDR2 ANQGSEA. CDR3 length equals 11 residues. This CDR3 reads CSVEPYRLAFF. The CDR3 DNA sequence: TGCAGCGTTGAGCCTTACAGGTTAGCTTTCTTT.

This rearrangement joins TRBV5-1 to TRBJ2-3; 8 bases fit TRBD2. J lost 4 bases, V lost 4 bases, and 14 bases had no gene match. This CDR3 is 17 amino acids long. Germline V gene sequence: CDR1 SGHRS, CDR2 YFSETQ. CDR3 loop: CASSRLPGSGASDTQYF. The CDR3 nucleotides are TGCGCCAGCAGCCGGTTACCCGGTAGCGGGGCCTCAGATACGCAGTATTTT.

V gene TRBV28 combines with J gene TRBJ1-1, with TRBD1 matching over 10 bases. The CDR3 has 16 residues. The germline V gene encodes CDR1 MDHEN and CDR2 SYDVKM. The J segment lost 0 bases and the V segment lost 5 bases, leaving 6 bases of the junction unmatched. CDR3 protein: CASSDRGLRMNTEAFF. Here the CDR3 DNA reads TGTGCCAGCAGTGACAGGGGGCTTCGGATGAACACTGAAGCTTTCTTT. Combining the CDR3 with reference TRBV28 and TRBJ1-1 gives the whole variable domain DVKVTQSSRYLVKRTGEKVFLECVQDMDHENMFWYRQDPGLGLRLIYFSYDVKMKEKGDIPEGYSVSREKKERFSLILESASTNQTSMYLCASSDRGLRMNTEAFFGQGTRLTVV.

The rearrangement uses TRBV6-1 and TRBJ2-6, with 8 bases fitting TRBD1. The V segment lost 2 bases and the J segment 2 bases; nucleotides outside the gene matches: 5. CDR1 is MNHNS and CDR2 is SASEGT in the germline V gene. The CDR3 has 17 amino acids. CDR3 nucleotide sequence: TGTGCCAGCAGTGAAACCTGGACAGGGACTGGGGCCAACGTCCTGACTTTC. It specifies CASSETWTGTGANVLTF.

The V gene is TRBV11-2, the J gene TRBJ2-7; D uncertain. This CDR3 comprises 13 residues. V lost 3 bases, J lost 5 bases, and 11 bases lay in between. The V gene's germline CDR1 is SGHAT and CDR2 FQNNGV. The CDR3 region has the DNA TGTGCCAGCAGCTTGTCGTGGAGTGACGAGCAGTACTTC. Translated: CASSLSWSDEQYF.

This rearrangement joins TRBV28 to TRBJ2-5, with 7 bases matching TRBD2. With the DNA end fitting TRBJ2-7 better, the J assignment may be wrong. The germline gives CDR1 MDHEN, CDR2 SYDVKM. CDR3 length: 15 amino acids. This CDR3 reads CASSRPGGSLGEQYF. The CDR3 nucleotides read TGTGCCAGCAGTCGTCCCGGGGGGAGCCTGGGCGAGCAGTACTTC.

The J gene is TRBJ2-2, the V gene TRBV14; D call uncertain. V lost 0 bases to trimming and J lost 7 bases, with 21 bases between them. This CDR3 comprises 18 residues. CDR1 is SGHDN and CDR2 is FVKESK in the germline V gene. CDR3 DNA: TGTGCCAGCAGCCAAGATACTCAGTGGCCGCCGGGTGACGGGGAGCTGTTTTTT. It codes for CASSQDTQWPPGDGELFF.

CDR3 sequence: CATSILQGGNPEQYF. The CDR3 nucleotides read TGTGCCACCAGCATCCTACAGGGTGGGAATCCCGAGCAGTACTTC. The chain employs TRBV15 and TRBJ2-7; the D gene is possibly TRBD1 (6 bases). This CDR3 region has 15 residues. The V end lost 4 bases, the J end lost 6 bases, and 19 bases lay between the germline ends. Germline V gene lookup returns CDR1 LNHNV and CDR2 YYDKDF (reference sequence).

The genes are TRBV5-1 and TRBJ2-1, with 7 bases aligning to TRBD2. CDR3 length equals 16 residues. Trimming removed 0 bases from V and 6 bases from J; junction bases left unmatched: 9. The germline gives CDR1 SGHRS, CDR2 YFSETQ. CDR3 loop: CASSLGPGGTRNEQFF. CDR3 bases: TGCGCCAGCAGCTTGGGCCCGGGGGGAACGCGCAATGAGCAGTTCTTC.